The entry below describes one TCR beta chain. As yet, its antigen is unknown. This specimen comes from a study of T cells in Graves' hyperthyroidism and ophthalmopathy. V was pared by 5 bases and J by 13 bases, with 7 bases of the junction left unmatched. The CDR3 is made up of 11 amino acids. CDR1 is DFQATT and CDR2 is SNEGSKA in the germline V gene (reference sequence). It was RNA transcripts that yielded the amplified TCR beta CDR3 regions. The HTBI primer set drove a first-round RT-PCR of the TCR CDR3. MiXCR, run by TCRdb on the multiplex PCR reads, gives a single entry per CDR3 protein. The data show roughly 750,000 distinct CDR3 sequences, with about 15% seen just once and around 7.7% held by the top ten. It was uncontrolled infection, other autoimmune disease, pregnancy or lactation that excluded patients. Findings and limits, study-wide: In simple terms, a model built on 13 V-J features told ophthalmopathy apart from stable hyperthyroidism.

The sequencing sample was made of blood. The rearrangement uses TRBV20-1 and TRBJ2-2; 7 positions agree with TRBD1. The origin of this receptor is a man between 18 and 29 years old with Graves' hyperthyroidism. The CDR3 reads CSAWTGGGLFF. In nucleotides, the CDR3 is TGCAGTGCTTGGACAGGTGGTGGGCTGTTTTTT.